One sample yielded the 10 T cell receptor beta chains listed below, sequenced in a study of identifying expanded T cells in peripheral blood. Assay: immunoSEQ multiplex PCR; the TCRdb copy retains only in-frame clones and omits some. The sample lists roughly 100,000 clones; around 88% were seen once. Sequencing was done on a sample of blood. All receptors come from a person between 18 and 70 years old in good health.

This sequence joins TRBV15 and TRBJ1-6; D call uncertain. The germline gives CDR1 LNHNV, CDR2 YYDKDF (reference sequence). Trimming took off 7 bases at V and 8 bases at J, with 15 bases between the two ends. The CDR3 is 14 residues long. The CDR3 here is CATTIGSFDSPLHF. In DNA form, the CDR3 reads TGTGCCACCACGATTGGGAGTTTTGATTCACCCCTCCACTTT.

The rearrangement uses TRBV7-2 and TRBJ2-1; D is uncertain. The CDR3 runs 15 residues. V was cut by 5 bases and J by 0 bases, with 11 bases left in between. From germline, CDR1 is SGHTA and CDR2 FQGNSA. CDR3 sequence (DNA): TGTGCCAGCAGCCCAGCCGCGGTCTCCTACAATGAGCAGTTCTTC. Translating gives CASSPAAVSYNEQFF.

This chain uses TRBV7-3 with TRBJ2-5; D is undetermined. The CDR3 is made up of 15 amino acids. CDR1 is SGHTA, CDR2 FQGTGA, per germline. V shed 5 bases and J shed 3 bases, with 16 bases lying between them. CDR3 DNA: TGTGCCAGCAGCCTACAACACGGTAGAGAAGAGACCCAGTACTTC. It encodes CASSLQHGREETQYF.

CDR3 sequence: CASTWTGMNTEAFF. CDR3 coding DNA: TGTGCCAGCACTTGGACAGGGATGAACACTGAAGCTTTCTTT. The chain employs TRBV2 and TRBJ1-1, with 8 bases aligning to TRBD1. The CDR3 totals 14 residues. V gave up 7 bases and J gave up 0 bases; unmatched junction bases: 4. Germline V lookup: CDR1 SNHLY, CDR2 FYNNEI.

The genes are TRBV10-2 and TRBJ2-2; 10 bases match TRBD2. J was trimmed by 7 bases and V by 7 bases; bases with no gene match: 9. The CDR3 has 15 residues. Germline V gives CDR1 WSHSY, CDR2 SAAADI. As DNA, the CDR3 is TGCGCCAGCACTCCTAGCGGGAGTTGGGACGGGGAGCTGTTTTTT. Protein: CASTPSGSWDGELFF.

V gene TRBV9 combines with J gene TRBJ2-1; maybe TRBD2 (5 bases). V lost 0 bases, J lost 0 bases, and 10 bases lay in between. CDR1 and CDR2 from the germline V gene are SGDLS and YYNGEE. The CDR3 is 16 amino acids. CDR3 bases: TGTGCCAGCAGCGTAGGCGCGGGTAGCTCCTACAATGAGCAGTTCTTC. Its translation is CASSVGAGSSYNEQFF.

The V gene is TRBV18, the J gene TRBJ2-7, with D hard to call. Deletions cut 4 bases from V and 3 bases from J, with 10 bases between. CDR1 is KGHSH, CDR2 LQKENI, per germline. The CDR3 is 13 residues long. CDR3 nucleotides: TGTGCCAGCTCACTTGCAGGCTACTACGAGCAGTACTTC. This codes for CASSLAGYYEQYF. Filled out from reference TRBV18 and TRBJ2-7, the complete variable domain reads NAGVMQNPRHLVRRRGQEARLRCSPMKGHSHVYWYRQLPEEGLKFMVYLQKENIIDESGMPKERFSAEFPKEGPSILRIQQVVRGDSAAYFCASSLAGYYEQYFGPGTRLTVT.

V usage is TRBV9 and J usage is TRBJ2-1; 7 nucleotides line up with TRBD2. Trimming took 3 bases from V and 9 from J; bases not matched to a gene: 3. Germline V CDR1 and CDR2: SGDLS, YYNGEE. This CDR3 region has 12 residues. The CDR3 sequence is CASSASGGEQFF. The CDR3 DNA sequence: TGTGCCAGCAGCGCCTCGGGGGGTGAGCAGTTCTTC. Full variable domain (rest looked up from reference TRBV9 and TRBJ2-1): DSGVTQTPKHLITATGQRVTLRCSPRSGDLSVYWYQQSLDQGLQFLIQYYNGEERAKGNILERFSAQQFPDLHSELNLSSLELGDSALYFCASSASGGEQFFGPGTRLTVL.

This chain connects TRBV2 to TRBJ1-2; D gene unclear. Trimming left V 6 bases short and J 6 bases short, with 11 bases between. This CDR3 is 12 amino acids long. CDR1 and CDR2 (germline): SNHLY, FYNNEI. CDR3 loop: CASRREADGYTF. The DNA for the CDR3 is TGTGCCAGCAGGAGGGAGGCCGATGGCTACACCTTC.

This clone came up once. J is TRBJ1-2 and V is TRBV6-6, with D perhaps TRBD1 (6 bases). The CDR3 is 14 amino acids. The V end lost 6 bases, the J end lost 8 bases, and 19 bases lay between the germline ends. The V gene's germline CDR1 is MNHNY and CDR2 SVGAGI (reference sequence). The CDR3 loop reads CASSTNREGWGYTF. The CDR3 nucleotides read TGTGCCAGCAGCACCAACAGGGAAGGTTGGGGCTACACCTTC.